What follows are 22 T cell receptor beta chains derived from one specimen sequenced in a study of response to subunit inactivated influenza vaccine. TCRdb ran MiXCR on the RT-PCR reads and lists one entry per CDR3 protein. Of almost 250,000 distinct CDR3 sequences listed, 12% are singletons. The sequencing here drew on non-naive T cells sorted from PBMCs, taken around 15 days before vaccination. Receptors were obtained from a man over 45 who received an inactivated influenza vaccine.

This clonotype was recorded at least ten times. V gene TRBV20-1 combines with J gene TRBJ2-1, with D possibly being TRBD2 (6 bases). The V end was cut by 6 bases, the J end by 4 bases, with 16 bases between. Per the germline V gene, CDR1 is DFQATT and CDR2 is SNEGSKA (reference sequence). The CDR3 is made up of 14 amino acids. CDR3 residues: CSATGTEYYNEQFF. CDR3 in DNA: TGCAGTGCGACCGGGACTGAATATTACAATGAGCAGTTCTTC.

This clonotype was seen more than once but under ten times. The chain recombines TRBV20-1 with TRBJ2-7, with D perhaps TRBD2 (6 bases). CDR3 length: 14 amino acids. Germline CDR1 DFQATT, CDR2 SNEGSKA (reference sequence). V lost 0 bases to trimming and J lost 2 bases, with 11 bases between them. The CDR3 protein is CSAREEGSPYEQYF. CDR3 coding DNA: TGCAGTGCTAGAGAGGAGGGATCCCCCTACGAGCAGTACTTC.

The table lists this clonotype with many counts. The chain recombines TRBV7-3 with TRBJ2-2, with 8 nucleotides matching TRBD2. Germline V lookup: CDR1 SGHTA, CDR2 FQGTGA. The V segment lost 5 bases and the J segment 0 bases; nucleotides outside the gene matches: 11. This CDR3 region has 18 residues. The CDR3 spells CASSTNAIAGSNTGELFF. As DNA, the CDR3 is TGTGCCAGCAGCACAAATGCCATAGCGGGATCGAACACCGGGGAGCTGTTTTTT.

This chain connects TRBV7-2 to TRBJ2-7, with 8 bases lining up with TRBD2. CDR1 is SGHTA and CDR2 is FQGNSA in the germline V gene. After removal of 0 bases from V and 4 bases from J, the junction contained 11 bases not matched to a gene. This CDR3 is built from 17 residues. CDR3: CASSLAGGAGVKYEQYF. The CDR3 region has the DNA TGTGCCAGCAGCTTAGCGGGTGGAGCGGGGGTCAAATACGAGCAGTACTTC.

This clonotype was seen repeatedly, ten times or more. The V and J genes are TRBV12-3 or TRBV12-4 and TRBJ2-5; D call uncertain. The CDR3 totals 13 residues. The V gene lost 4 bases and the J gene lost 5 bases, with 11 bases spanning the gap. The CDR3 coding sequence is TGTGCCAGCAGTTGGAACGCTCTCGAGACCCAGTACTTC. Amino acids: CASSWNALETQYF.

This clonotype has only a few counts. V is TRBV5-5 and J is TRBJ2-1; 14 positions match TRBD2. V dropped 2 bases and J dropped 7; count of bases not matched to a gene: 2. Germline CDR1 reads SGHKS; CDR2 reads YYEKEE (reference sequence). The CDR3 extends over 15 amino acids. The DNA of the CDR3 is TGTGCCAGCAGCTTCGGGACTAGCGGGAGTAATGAGCAGTTCTTC. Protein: CASSFGTSGSNEQFF. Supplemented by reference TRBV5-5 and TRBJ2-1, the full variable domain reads DAGVTQSPTHLIKTRGQQVTLRCSPISGHKSVSWYQQVLGQGPQFIFQYYEKEERGRGNFPDRFSARQFPNYSSELNVNALLLGDSALYLCASSFGTSGSNEQFFGPGTRLTVL.

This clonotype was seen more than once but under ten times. The DNA of the CDR3 is TGTGCCAGCAACAGTCGGGACAGACTAGAGACCCAGTACTTC. Translated, it gives CASNSRDRLETQYF. The chain employs TRBV12-3 or TRBV12-4 and TRBJ2-5; 7 nucleotides agree with TRBD1. CDR3 length: 14 amino acids. The V and J ends lost 7 bases and 4 bases, in that order; junction bases with no gene match: 9.

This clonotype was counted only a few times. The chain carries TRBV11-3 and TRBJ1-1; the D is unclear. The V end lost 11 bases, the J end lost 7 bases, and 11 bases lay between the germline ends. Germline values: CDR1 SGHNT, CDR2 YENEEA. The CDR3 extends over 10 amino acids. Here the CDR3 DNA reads TGTGCCCGAGGGAGCCTTGAAGCTTTCTTT. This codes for CARGSLEAFF.

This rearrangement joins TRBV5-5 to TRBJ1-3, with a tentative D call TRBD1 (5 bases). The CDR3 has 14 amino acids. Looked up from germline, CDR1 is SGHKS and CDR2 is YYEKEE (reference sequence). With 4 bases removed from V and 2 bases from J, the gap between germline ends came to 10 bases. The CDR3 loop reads CASSRGGTGNTIYF. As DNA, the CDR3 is TGTGCCAGCAGCCGCGGGGGGACTGGAAACACCATATATTTT.

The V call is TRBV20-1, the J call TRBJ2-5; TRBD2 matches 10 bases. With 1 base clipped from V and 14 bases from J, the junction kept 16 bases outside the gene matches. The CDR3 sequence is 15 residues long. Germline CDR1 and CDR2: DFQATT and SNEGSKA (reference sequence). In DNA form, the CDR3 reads TGCAGTGCTAGAGTAAAGGGCTGGGCTAGCGGGGGAGGTTACTTC. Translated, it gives CSARVKGWASGGGYF.

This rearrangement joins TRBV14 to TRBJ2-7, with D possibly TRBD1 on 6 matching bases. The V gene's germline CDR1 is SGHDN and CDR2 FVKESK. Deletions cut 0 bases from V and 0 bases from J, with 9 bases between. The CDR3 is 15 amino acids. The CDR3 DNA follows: TGTGCCAGCAGCCAAGATCCAGGGGACTCCTACGAGCAGTACTTC. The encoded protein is CASSQDPGDSYEQYF. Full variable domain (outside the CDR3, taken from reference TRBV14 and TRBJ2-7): EAGVTQFPSHSVIEKGQTVTLRCDPISGHDNLYWYRRVMGKEIKFLLHFVKESKQDESGMPNNRFLAERTGGTYSTLKVQPAELEDSGVYFCASSQDPGDSYEQYFGPGTRLTVT.

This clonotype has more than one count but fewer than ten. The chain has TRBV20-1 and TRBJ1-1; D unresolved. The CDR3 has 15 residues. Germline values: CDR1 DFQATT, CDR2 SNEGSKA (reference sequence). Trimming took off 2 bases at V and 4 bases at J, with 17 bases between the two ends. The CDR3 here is CSARPGSSGGTEAFF. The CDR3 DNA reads TGCAGTGCTAGACCCGGCTCCAGCGGAGGCACTGAAGCTTTCTTT.

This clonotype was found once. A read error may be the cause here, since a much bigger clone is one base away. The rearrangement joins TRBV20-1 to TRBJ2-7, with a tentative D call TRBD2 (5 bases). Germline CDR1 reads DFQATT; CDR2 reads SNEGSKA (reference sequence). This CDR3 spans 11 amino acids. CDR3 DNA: TGCAGTGCGTCAAACGACTACGAGCAGCACTTC. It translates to CSASNDYEQHF.

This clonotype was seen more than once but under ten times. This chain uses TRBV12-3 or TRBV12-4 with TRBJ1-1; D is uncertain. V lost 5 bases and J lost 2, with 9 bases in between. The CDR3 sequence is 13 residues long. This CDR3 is CASSIRANTEAFF. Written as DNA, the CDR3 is TGTGCCAGCAGTATCAGAGCTAACACTGAAGCTTTCTTT.

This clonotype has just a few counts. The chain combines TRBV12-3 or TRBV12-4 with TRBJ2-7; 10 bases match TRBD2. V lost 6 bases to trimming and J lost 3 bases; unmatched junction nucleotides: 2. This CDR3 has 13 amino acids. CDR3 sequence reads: CASRGLASYEQYF. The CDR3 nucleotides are TGTGCCAGCAGGGGACTAGCGAGCTACGAGCAGTACTTC.

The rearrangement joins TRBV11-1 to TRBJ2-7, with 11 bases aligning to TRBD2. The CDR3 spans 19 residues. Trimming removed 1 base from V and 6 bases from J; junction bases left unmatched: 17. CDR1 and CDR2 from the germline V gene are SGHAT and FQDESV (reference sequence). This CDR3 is CASSLGAGTSGPLSSEQYF. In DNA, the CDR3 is TGTGCCAGCAGCTTAGGAGCCGGGACTAGCGGCCCTCTAAGTAGCGAGCAGTACTTC.

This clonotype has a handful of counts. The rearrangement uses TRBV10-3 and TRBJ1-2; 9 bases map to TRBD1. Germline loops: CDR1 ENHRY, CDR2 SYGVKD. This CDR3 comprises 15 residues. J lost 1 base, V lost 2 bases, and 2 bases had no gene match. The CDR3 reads CAISEPGQGNYGYTF. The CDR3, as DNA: TGTGCCATCAGTGAGCCGGGACAGGGTAACTATGGCTACACCTTC.

DNA for the CDR3: TGTGCCAGCAGCTTAGCCCAAGGGACGGGCGGGGAGACCCAGTACTTC. The encoded protein is CASSLAQGTGGETQYF. The chain has TRBV7-6 and TRBJ2-5; D possibly uses TRBD1 or TRBD2 (5 bases each). This CDR3 contains 16 residues. Trimming took off 0 bases at V and 5 bases at J, with 16 bases between the two ends. Germline CDR1 is SGHVS and CDR2 is FNYEAQ.

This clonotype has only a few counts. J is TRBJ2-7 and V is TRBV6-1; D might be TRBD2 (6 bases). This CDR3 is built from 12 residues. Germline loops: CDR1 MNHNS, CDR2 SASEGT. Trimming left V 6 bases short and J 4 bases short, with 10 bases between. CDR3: CASSGLFYEQYF. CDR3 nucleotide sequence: TGTGCCAGCAGCGGACTATTTTACGAGCAGTACTTC.

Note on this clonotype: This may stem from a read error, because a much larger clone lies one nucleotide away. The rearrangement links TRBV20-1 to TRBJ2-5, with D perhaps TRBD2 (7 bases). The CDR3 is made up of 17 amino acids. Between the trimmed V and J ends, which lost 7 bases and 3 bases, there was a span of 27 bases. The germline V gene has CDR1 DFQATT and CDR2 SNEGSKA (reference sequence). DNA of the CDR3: TGCAGTGTCTTGTTTCGGGGGGCGCGCAAAAGTAAAGAGACCCAGTACTTC. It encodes CSVLFRGARKSKETQYF.

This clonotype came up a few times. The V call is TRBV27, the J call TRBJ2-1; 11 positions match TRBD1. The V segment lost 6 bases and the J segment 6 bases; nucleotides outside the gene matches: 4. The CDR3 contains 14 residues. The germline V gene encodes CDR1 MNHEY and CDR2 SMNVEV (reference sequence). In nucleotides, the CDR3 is TGTGCCAGCAGCGGGGACAGGGGGGGCAATGAGCAGTTCTTC. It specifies CASSGDRGGNEQFF.

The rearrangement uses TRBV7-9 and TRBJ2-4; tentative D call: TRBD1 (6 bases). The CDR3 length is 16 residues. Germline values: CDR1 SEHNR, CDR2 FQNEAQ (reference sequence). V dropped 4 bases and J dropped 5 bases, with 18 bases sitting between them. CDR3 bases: TGTGCCAGCAGCTCCAGGGGATATGATCTACAAAACATTCAGTACTTC. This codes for CASSSRGYDLQNIQYF. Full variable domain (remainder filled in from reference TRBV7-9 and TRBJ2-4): DTGVSQNPRHKITKRGQNVTFRCDPISEHNRLYWYRQTLGQGPEFLTYFQNEAQLEKSRLLSDRFSAERPKGSFSTLEIQRTEQGDSAMYLCASSSRGYDLQNIQYFGAGTRLSVL.